This is a list of T cell receptor beta chains from one sample in a study of blood T cell repertoires in COVID-19. Data came from immunoSEQ multiplex PCR; TCRdb stores just in-frame clones and leaves some out. Of about 120,000 clones listed, roughly 89% are singletons. The sequenced sample was peripheral blood. These receptors were obtained from a man aged 35-49 years with acute or convalescent COVID-19. CDR3s include the opening cysteine and the closing phenylalanine or tryptophan. D genes are given only for firm matches. A row's size may be missing; if present it is once, few, many or a size class.

d_gene,v_gene,j_gene,abundance,CDR3aa,CDR3nt
TRBD2,TRBV2,TRBJ2-5,once,CASGSLAGVETQYF,TGTGCCAGCGGGAGCCTAGCGGGAGTTGAGACCCAGTACTTC
TRBD1,TRBV30,TRBJ2-7,.,CAWGTGGYSYEQYF,TGTGCCTGGGGGACAGGGGGCTACAGTTACGAGCAGTACTTC
TRBD1,TRBV6-4,TRBJ1-2,.,CASSASGTGSFSNYGYTF,TGTGCCAGCAGTGCCTCCGGGACAGGGTCCTTCTCTAACTATGGCTACACCTTC
.,TRBV30,TRBJ1-1,.,CACQKTGSNTEAFF,TGTGCCTGCCAAAAGACAGGATCGAACACTGAAGCTTTCTTT
TRBD1,TRBV2,TRBJ1-3,.,CASSRPIAGQGRGNTIYF,TGTGCCAGCAGTCGACCTATAGCAGGACAGGGTAGAGGAAACACCATATATTTT
TRBD1,TRBV6-5,TRBJ1-2,.,CASRPGQGGYGYTF,TGTGCCAGCAGGCCGGGACAGGGGGGGTATGGCTACACCTTC
.,TRBV5-8,TRBJ1-2,few,CASRFHQGRGGYTF,TGTGCCAGCAGATTCCATCAGGGAAGGGGGGGCTACACCTTC
.,TRBV30,TRBJ1-5,.,CAWSRQENQPQHF,TGTGCCTGGAGCCGACAGGAAAATCAGCCCCAGCATTTT
TRBD2,TRBV7-9,TRBJ2-7,.,CASSHGGLAGGKLSYEQYF,TGTGCCAGCAGCCACGGGGGACTAGCGGGAGGGAAACTCTCCTACGAGCAGTACTTC
.,TRBV12-5,TRBJ2-1,.,CASGILLAGNEQFF,TGTGCTAGTGGGATCTTGCTAGCAGGTAATGAGCAGTTCTTC
TRBD1,TRBV7-2,TRBJ1-3,.,CASSPQGAGNTIYF,TGTGCCAGCAGCCCCCAGGGGGCCGGAAACACCATATATTTT
.,TRBV21-1,TRBJ2-5,.,CASSPPGGGGDETQYF,TGTGCCAGCAGCCCCCCGGGAGGAGGGGGTGACGAGACCCAGTACTTC
TRBD1,TRBV28,TRBJ1-2,.,CASSFPGGDGYTF,TGTGCCAGCAGTTTCCCAGGGGGCGATGGCTACACCTTC
.,TRBV5-6,TRBJ1-3,.,CASSTQSEGFLSIYF,TGTGCCAGCAGCACCCAATCTGAGGGCTTTCTCTCCATATATTTT
.,TRBV18,TRBJ1-5,.,CASSPEIIQPQHF,TGTGCCAGCTCACCCGAGATAATTCAGCCCCAGCATTTT
.,TRBV9,TRBJ2-2,.,CASSVITGELFF,TGTGCCAGCAGCGTAATAACCGGGGAGCTGTTTTTT
.,TRBV5-1,TRBJ2-1,once,CASSLERTITYNEQFF,TGCGCCAGCAGCTTGGAGAGGACAATCACCTACAATGAGCAGTTCTTC
.,TRBV5-4,TRBJ1-4,.,CASSLAGQPQLLMEKLFF,TGTGCCAGCAGCTTGGCTGGACAGCCACAACTCTTAATGGAAAAACTGTTTTTT
.,TRBV18,TRBJ1-1,.,CASSPRARAQNTEAFF,TGTGCCAGCTCACCACGAGCCAGGGCCCAGAACACTGAAGCTTTCTTT
TRBD1,TRBV5-8,TRBJ1-2,.,CASGTAVYGYTF,TGTGCCAGCGGGACAGCGGTTTATGGCTACACCTTC
.,TRBV6-5,TRBJ1-1,.,CASSLRQNAEAFF,TGTGCCAGCAGTCTAAGACAGAACGCTGAAGCTTTCTTT
TRBD1,TRBV6-6,TRBJ1-6,.,CASGDRGVFSPLHF,TGTGCCAGCGGGGACAGGGGTGTATTTTCACCCCTCCACTTT
TRBD1,TRBV19,TRBJ2-7,.,CASSKDRGLYEQYF,TGTGCCAGTAGTAAAGACAGGGGGCTCTACGAGCAGTACTTC
.,TRBV6-5,TRBJ1-3,.,CASRPSGSSGNTIYF,TGTGCCAGCAGACCCTCGGGGAGCTCTGGAAACACCATATATTTT
.,TRBV14,TRBJ2-3,.,CASSPQGGAWDTQYF,TGTGCCAGCAGCCCGCAGGGTGGGGCCTGGGATACGCAGTATTTT
.,TRBV4-3,TRBJ1-1,.,CASSQAGYTEAFF,TGCGCCAGCAGCCAAGCAGGGTACACTGAAGCTTTCTTT
TRBD2,TRBV6-1,TRBJ2-1,.,CASREIAGGFYNEQFF,TGTGCCAGCAGGGAAATAGCGGGGGGCTTTTACAATGAGCAGTTCTTC
TRBD1,TRBV27,TRBJ2-7,.,CASRRFLGTGGYEQYF,TGTGCCAGCAGGCGGTTCCTCGGGACAGGGGGTTACGAGCAGTACTTC
TRBD1,TRBV11-2,TRBJ2-7,.,CASSSGTGEYEQYF,TGTGCCAGCAGCTCCGGGACAGGGGAGTACGAGCAGTACTTC
TRBD1,TRBV19,TRBJ1-1,.,CASSSGQGLRAFF,TGTGCCAGTAGTAGTGGACAGGGTCTGAGGGCTTTCTTT
.,TRBV12-3/TRBV12-4,TRBJ1-5,.,CASSFGDYQPQHF,TGTGCCAGCAGTTTTGGAGATTATCAGCCCCAGCATTTT